A single sample gave rise to the 7 T cell receptor beta chains below, sequenced in a study of CD8+ T cells in alopecia areata. Sequencing used cDNA as its template, made by extracting RNA and reverse transcribing it. Measured with immunoSEQ multiplex PCR; TCRdb has only the in-frame clones, and not every one. In the table there are roughly 140,000 clones, around four fifths of which are singletons. Described treatment: oral pan-JAK inhibitor, 5-10 mg twice daily. Specimen: CD8+ T cells sorted from blood, collected at week 4, from a patient treated with tofacitinib. The source is a human donor with alopecia areata.

This sequence joins TRBV28 and TRBJ2-7, with D uncertain. The V gene's germline CDR1 is MDHEN and CDR2 SYDVKM. This CDR3 region has 14 residues. The germline V and J ends were trimmed by 7 bases and 0 bases, with 13 bases remaining between them. Here the CDR3 DNA reads TGTGCCAGCACCCCGGAAACAAACTCCTACGAGCAGTACTTC. This codes for CASTPETNSYEQYF.

This chain uses TRBV7-2 with TRBJ2-1, with D perhaps TRBD1 or TRBD2 (5 bases each). Germline loops: CDR1 SGHTA, CDR2 FQGNSA. Between the trimmed V and J ends, which lost 3 bases and 9 bases, there was a span of 9 bases. CDR3 length equals 12 residues. The CDR3 sequence: CASSFRGAEQFF. The CDR3 DNA sequence: TGTGCCAGCAGCTTCAGAGGGGCTGAGCAGTTCTTC.

The gene calls are TRBV4-2 and TRBJ2-3, with 11 nucleotides matching TRBD2. There are 17 residues in the CDR3. After removal of 0 bases from V and 7 bases from J, the junction contained 9 bases not matched to a gene. Per germline, CDR1 LGHNA and CDR2 YNFKEQ. CDR3 sequence reads: CASSQESSGGAAYTQYF. Written as DNA, the CDR3 is TGTGCCAGCAGCCAAGAGAGTAGCGGGGGGGCAGCTTATACGCAGTATTTT.

The CDR3 nucleotides are TGTGCCACCGCCGGGGGCAGGGGACGTTCACCCCTCCACTTT. Residues: CATAGGRGRSPLHF. The rearrangement joins TRBV15 to TRBJ1-6; TRBD1 might be the D (6 bases). Per the germline V gene, CDR1 is LNHNV and CDR2 is YYDKDF (reference sequence). Deletions cut 8 bases from V and 9 bases from J, with 17 bases between. The CDR3 runs 14 residues.

The V call is TRBV9, the J call TRBJ2-3, with 7 bases aligning to TRBD2. The CDR3 sequence is 15 residues long. With 5 bases clipped from V and 3 bases from J, the junction kept 9 bases outside the gene matches. The germline CDR1 and CDR2 sequences are SGDLS and YYNGEE. CDR3 sequence (DNA): TGTGCCAGCAGTGGGGAGGGGAGTGGGACAGATACGCAGTATTTT. Amino acid sequence: CASSGEGSGTDTQYF.

The chain links TRBV2 to TRBJ1-1; D is possibly TRBD1 (6 bases). CDR3 length equals 15 residues. With 4 bases removed from V and 2 bases from J, the gap between germline ends came to 14 bases. Germline V lookup: CDR1 SNHLY, CDR2 FYNNEI. The CDR3 DNA follows: TGTGCCAGCAGTGGCCCCACAGGGATCAACACTGAAGCTTTCTTT. Translating gives CASSGPTGINTEAFF.

This rearrangement joins TRBV4-3 to TRBJ2-7; D might be TRBD1 (6 bases). The V end was cut by 0 bases, the J end by 6 bases, with 18 bases between. The CDR3 is 16 amino acids. Germline CDR1 is LGHNA and CDR2 is YSLEER. The CDR3 coding sequence is TGCGCCAGCAGCCAAGATTGGCAGGACAGACTCGGCGAGCAGTACTTC. It is translated as CASSQDWQDRLGEQYF.